Each of the 10 T cell receptor beta chains below was sequenced from the same sample in a study of T cells in Graves' hyperthyroidism and ophthalmopathy. The investigators amplified TCR beta CDR3 regions from RNA transcripts. A set of HTBI primers served as the primers for a first-round RT-PCR of the TCR CDR3. MiXCR, run by TCRdb on the multiplex PCR reads, gives a single entry per CDR3 protein. The sample lists about 180,000 distinct CDR3 sequences; about 15% were seen once. The specimen sequenced was blood. The receptors stem from a woman aged 50 to 60 with Graves' hyperthyroidism.

This clonotype has a handful of counts. The CDR3 bases are TGTGCCAGCAACACCTCCTGGGGAGAGGTTAAACCTCGCACAGATACGCAGTATTTT. It translates to CASNTSWGEVKPRTDTQYF. The rearrangement joins TRBV7-9 to TRBJ2-3; D may be TRBD2 (5 bases). The V end lost 7 bases, the J end lost 1 base, and 27 bases lay between the germline ends. The CDR3 is 19 residues long. CDR1 is SEHNR, CDR2 FQNEAQ, per germline (reference sequence).

The table lists this clonotype with many counts. This sequence joins TRBV6-1 and TRBJ2-5; a weak D match, TRBD1 (6 bases). Germline V gene lookup returns CDR1 MNHNS and CDR2 SASEGT. The CDR3 has 14 residues. With 5 bases removed from V and 12 bases from J, the gap between germline ends came to 22 bases. The CDR3 region is CASSLGGTRGSKYF. The CDR3 nucleotides are TGTGCCAGCAGTTTAGGGGGTACCCGGGGCTCGAAGTACTTC.

V is TRBV7-9 and J is TRBJ1-2; 9 nucleotides line up with TRBD1. The J segment lost 8 bases and the V segment lost 6 bases, leaving 22 bases of the junction unmatched. In germline, CDR1 is SEHNR, CDR2 FQNEAQ (reference sequence). The CDR3 is 18 amino acids. CDR3 region: CASSHTRQLGQGQGGYTF. CDR3 in DNA: TGTGCCAGCAGTCATACCAGGCAACTTGGACAGGGGCAGGGAGGCTACACCTTC. The full variable domain, completed using reference TRBV7-9 and TRBJ1-2, is DTGVSQNPRHKITKRGQNVTFRCDPISEHNRLYWYRQTLGQGPEFLTYFQNEAQLEKSRLLSDRFSAERPKGSFSTLEIQRTEQGDSAMYLCASSHTRQLGQGQGGYTFGSGTRLTVV.

The gene calls are TRBV4-1 and TRBJ2-7; D gene unclear. The CDR3 spans 15 residues. The V end lost 1 base, the J end lost 0 bases, and 10 bases lay between the germline ends. CDR1 is MGHRA, CDR2 YSYEKL, per germline. The CDR3 DNA follows: TGCGCCAGCAGCCAAGGTACAGCCTTCTCCTACGAGCAGTACTTC. This codes for CASSQGTAFSYEQYF.

The chain combines TRBV5-1 with TRBJ2-5; 9 positions match TRBD1. Germline values: CDR1 SGHRS, CDR2 YFSETQ. V was pared by 0 bases and J by 5 bases, with 14 bases of the junction left unmatched. CDR3 length: 18 amino acids. The CDR3 is CASSLVAKQQGAFETQYF. The CDR3 coding sequence is TGCGCCAGCAGCTTGGTGGCGAAACAACAGGGGGCTTTTGAGACCCAGTACTTC.

This rearrangement joins TRBV12-3 or TRBV12-4 to TRBJ2-3; no firm D call. CDR3 length equals 14 residues. V lost 7 bases and J lost 2, with 13 bases in between. CDR3 nucleotides: TGTGCCAGCACCATAAGGAGATTCACAGATACGCAGTATTTT. Translated, it gives CASTIRRFTDTQYF.

This clonotype was seen many times. The chain carries TRBV11-2 and TRBJ2-7; 8 bases map to TRBD2. Trimming removed 5 bases from V and 5 bases from J; junction bases left unmatched: 8. This CDR3 has 14 residues. The germline gives CDR1 SGHAT, CDR2 FQNNGV. CDR3 nucleotides: TGTGCCAGCAGCCCTACGGCGGGGGGCAACGAGCAGTACTTC. Translated: CASSPTAGGNEQYF.

V and J are TRBV5-6 and TRBJ2-3; D not resolved. The germline V and J ends were trimmed by 2 bases and 7 bases, with 8 bases remaining between them. Germline CDR1 is SGHDT and CDR2 is YYEEEE. The CDR3 has 12 residues. The chain's CDR3 is CASSFFSNTQYF. CDR3 sequence (DNA): TGTGCCAGCAGCTTCTTCTCCAATACGCAGTATTTT. The full variable domain, rest sourced from reference TRBV5-6 and TRBJ2-3, is DAGVTQSPTHLIKTRGQQVTLRCSPKSGHDTVSWYQQALGQGPQFIFQYYEEEERQRGNFPDRFSGHQFPNYSSELNVNALLLGDSALYLCASSFFSNTQYFGPGTRLTVL.

This clonotype was picked up many times. CDR3: CASALAGTDTQYF. Written as DNA, the CDR3 is TGCGCCAGCGCCCTAGCGGGCACAGATACGCAGTATTTT. The J gene is TRBJ2-3, the V gene TRBV5-1; 7 bases are shared with TRBD2. The CDR3 totals 13 residues. Losses at the gene ends were 7 bases for V and 1 base for J; bases not matched to a gene: 3. CDR1 is SGHRS, CDR2 YFSETQ, per germline.

The chain combines TRBV2 with TRBJ2-7; 8 bases fit TRBD1. The ends lost 0 bases at V and 6 bases at J; junction bases unmatched: 4. The CDR3 totals 14 residues. Germline assignment: CDR1 SNHLY and CDR2 FYNNEI. The CDR3 is CASSEAGQGLEQYF. The CDR3 DNA sequence: TGTGCCAGCAGTGAAGCCGGACAGGGTCTCGAGCAGTACTTC.